This TCR beta chain was documented in a study of T cell repertoires in cytomegalovirus infection (dated by TCRdb to between 2018 and 2020). With regard to the full study: Peptide stimulations targeted recently identified HLA-C-restricted CMV epitopes, whose presentation resists viral immunomodulation, together with well-studied HLA-B-restricted epitopes. Donor HLA type was relevant to the analysis, as public TCR beta signatures indicated carriage of CMV infection together with the matching HLA type.

The treatment or condition label corresponds to: in vitro stimulation with specific CMV peptide epitopes to enrich CMV-specific T cells. Sequencing was performed on an Illumina HiSeq 1500. TCRdb trimmed public reads at Q25 via fastp, called clones via MiXCR and kept in-frame beta chains. Entries are consolidated by CDR3 protein sequence, retaining the most common genes and DNA. In this sample the table shows 110,000 or so distinct CDR3 sequences, 30% of which occur a single time. Of the sample, around two fifths falls within the top ten clones. Results the study describes overall, beyond this receptor: In both this cohort and an independent approximately 370-donor cohort, the cumulative frequency of public TCR beta family members distinguished carriers of CMV infection plus the relevant HLA type. In the ex vivo response, HLA-C-restricted CMV-specific TCR beta clonotypes were dominant, and in two of eight donors the single most frequent clonotype came from this HLA-C-restricted group.

V lost 1 base and J lost 5 bases; the stretch between them is 20 bases long. From its cysteine to its phenylalanine, the CDR3 spans 17 amino acids. The kept DNA is CDR3 alone, 51 bases in frame from the first base. CDR1 and CDR2 are read off the germline V gene as SGHVS and FNYEAQ. This clonotype has just a few counts. The target of this receptor is not known. Base-call qualities are not available, and no considerably larger clone is one nucleotide away. The chain joins TRBV7-6 to TRBJ2-5; no confident D gene assignment can be made. The sample here was CD8+ T cells from cultured PBMCs, taken from culture after CMV antigen stimulation. This receptor was taken from a human donor in good health (CMV status not recorded). Some clones in this sample may be carry-over from other donors' samples. The CDR3 reads as follows: CASSLGRPRDIMETQYF. In nucleotide form, the sequence is TGTGCCAGCAGCTTAGGGAGACCCCGAGACATTATGGAGACCCAGTACTTC.